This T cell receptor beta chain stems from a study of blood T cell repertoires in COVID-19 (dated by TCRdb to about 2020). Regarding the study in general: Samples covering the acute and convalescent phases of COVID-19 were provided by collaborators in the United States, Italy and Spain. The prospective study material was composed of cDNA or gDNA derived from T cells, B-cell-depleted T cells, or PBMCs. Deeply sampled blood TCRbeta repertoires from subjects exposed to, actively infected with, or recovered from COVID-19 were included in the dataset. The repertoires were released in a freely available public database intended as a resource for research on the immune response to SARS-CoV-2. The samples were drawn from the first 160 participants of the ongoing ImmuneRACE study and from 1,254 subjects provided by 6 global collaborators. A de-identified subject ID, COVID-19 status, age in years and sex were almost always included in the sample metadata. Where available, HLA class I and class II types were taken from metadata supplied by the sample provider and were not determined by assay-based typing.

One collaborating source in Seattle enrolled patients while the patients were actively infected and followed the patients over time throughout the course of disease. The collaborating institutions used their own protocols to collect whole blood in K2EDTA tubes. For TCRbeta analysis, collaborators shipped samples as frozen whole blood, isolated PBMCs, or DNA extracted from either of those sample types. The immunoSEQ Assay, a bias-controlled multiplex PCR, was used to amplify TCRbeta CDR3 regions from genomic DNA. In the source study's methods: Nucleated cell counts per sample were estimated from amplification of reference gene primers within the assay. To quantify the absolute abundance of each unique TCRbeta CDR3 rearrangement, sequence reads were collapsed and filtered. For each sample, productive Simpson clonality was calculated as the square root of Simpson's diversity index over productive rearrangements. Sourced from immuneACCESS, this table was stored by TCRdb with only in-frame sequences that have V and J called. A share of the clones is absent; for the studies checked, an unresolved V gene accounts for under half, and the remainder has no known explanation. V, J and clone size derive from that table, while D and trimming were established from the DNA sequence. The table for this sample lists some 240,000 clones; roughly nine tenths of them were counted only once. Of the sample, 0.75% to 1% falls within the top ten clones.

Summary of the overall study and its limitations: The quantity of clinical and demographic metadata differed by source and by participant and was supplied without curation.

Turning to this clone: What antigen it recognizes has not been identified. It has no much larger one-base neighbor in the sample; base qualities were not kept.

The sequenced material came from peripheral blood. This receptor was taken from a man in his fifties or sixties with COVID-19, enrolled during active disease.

The CDR3 protein is CASSLQGGTNYGYTF. The bases read TGTGCCAGCAGCTTACAAGGGGGTACGAACTATGGCTACACCTTC. This sequence uses TRBV5-5 and TRBJ1-2; the D gene is perhaps TRBD1, from 6 matching bases. The germline V gene (reference sequence) yields SGHKS for CDR1 and YYEKEE for CDR2. A distance of 13 bases separates the germline ends of V and J, which lose 2 bases and 2 bases respectively. Reading from cysteine to phenylalanine, the CDR3 counts 15 amino acids. Left in the record is the CDR3 DNA by itself, 45 bases read in frame from the first base.